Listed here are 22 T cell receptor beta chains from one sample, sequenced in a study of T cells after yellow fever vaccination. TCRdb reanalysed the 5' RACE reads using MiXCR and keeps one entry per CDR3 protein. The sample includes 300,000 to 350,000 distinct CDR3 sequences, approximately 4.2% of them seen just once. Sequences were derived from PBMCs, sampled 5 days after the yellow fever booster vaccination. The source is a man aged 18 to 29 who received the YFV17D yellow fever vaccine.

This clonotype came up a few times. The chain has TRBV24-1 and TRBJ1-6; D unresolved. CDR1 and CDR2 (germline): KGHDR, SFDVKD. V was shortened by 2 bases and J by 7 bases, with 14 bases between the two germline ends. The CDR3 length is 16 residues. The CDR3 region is CATSDSGPARNSPLHF. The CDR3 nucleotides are TGTGCCACCAGTGATTCCGGGCCGGCAAGGAATTCACCCCTCCACTTT.

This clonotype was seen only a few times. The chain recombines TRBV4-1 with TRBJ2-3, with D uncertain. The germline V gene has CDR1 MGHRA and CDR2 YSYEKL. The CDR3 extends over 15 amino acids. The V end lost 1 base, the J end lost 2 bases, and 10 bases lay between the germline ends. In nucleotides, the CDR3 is TGCGCCAGCAGCCAAGGCCTAGTCCCCACAGATACGCAGTATTTT. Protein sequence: CASSQGLVPTDTQYF.

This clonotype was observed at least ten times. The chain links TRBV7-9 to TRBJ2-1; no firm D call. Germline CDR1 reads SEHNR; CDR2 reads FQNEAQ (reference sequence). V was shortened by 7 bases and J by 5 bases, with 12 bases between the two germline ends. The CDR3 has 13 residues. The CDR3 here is CASNYNRDNEQFF. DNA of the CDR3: TGTGCCAGCAACTACAACCGGGACAATGAGCAGTTCTTC.

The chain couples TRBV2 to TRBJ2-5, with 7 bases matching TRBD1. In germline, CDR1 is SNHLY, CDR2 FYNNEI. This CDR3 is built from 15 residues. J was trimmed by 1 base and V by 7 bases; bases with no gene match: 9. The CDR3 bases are TGTGCCAGCACCTCAGACAGGGCGGGCCAAGAGACCCAGTACTTC. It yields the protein CASTSDRAGQETQYF.

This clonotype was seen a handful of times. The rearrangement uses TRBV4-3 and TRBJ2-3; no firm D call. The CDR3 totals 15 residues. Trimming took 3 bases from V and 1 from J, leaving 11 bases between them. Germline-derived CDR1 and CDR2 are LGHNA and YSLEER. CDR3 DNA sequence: TGCGCCAGCAGCCACTCGACAAGCTGCACAGATACGCAGTATTTT. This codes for CASSHSTSCTDTQYF.

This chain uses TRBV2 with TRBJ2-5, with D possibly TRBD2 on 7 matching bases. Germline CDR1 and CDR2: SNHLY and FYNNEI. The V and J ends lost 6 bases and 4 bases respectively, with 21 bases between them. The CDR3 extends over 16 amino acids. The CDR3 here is CASRSTSWGLGETQYF. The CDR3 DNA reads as TGTGCCAGCAGGTCGACTAGCTGGGGGCTTGGAGAGACCCAGTACTTC.

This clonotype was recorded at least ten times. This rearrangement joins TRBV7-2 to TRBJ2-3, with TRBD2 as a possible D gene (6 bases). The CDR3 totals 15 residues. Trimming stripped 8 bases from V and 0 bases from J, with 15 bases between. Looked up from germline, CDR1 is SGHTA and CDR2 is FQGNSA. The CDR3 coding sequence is TGTGCCAGCTCAGGACTAACGATGAGCACAGATACGCAGTATTTT. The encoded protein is CASSGLTMSTDTQYF.

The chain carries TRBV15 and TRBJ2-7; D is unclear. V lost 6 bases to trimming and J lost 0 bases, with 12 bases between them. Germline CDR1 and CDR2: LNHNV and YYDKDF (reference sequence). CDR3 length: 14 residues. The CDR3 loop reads CATRLTTSSYEQYF. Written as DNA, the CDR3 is TGTGCCACCAGACTGACCACCAGCTCCTACGAGCAGTACTTC.

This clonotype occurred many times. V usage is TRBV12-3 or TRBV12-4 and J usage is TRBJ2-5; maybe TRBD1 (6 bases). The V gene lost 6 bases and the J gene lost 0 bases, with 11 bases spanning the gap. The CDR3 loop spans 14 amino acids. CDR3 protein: CASRRTVNQETQYF. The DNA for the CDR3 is TGTGCCAGCAGAAGGACAGTCAACCAAGAGACCCAGTACTTC.

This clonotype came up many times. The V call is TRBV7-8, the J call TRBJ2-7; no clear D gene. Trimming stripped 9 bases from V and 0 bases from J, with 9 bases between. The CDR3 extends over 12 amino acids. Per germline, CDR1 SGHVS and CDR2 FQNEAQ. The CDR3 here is CASSHSSYEQYF. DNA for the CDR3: TGTGCCAGTTCTCATAGCTCCTACGAGCAGTACTTC.

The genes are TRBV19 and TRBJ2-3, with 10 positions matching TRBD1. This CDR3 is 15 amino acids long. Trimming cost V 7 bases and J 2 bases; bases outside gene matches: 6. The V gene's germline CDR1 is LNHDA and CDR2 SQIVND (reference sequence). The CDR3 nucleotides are TGTGCCAGTACGAGGGGACAGGGGTTCACAGATACGCAGTATTTT. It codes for CASTRGQGFTDTQYF. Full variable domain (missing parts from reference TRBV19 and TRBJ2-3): DGGITQSPKYLFRKEGQNVTLSCEQNLNHDAMYWYRQDPGQGLRLIYYSQIVNDFQKGDIAEGYSVSREKKESFPLTVTSAQKNPTAFYLCASTRGQGFTDTQYFGPGTRLTVL.

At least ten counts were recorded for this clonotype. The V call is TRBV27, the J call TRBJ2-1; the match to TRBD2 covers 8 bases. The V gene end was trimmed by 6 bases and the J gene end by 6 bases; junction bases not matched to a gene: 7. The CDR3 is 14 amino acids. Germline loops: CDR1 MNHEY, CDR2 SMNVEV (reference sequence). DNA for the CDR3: TGTGCCAGCAGCTCCGGGACTAGAGGCAATGAGCAGTTCTTC. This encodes CASSSGTRGNEQFF.

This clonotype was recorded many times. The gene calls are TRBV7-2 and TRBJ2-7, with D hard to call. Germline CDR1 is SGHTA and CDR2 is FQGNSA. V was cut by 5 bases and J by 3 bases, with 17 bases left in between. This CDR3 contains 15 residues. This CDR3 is CASSRDSVVLYEQYF. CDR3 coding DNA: TGTGCCAGCAGCCGCGACTCGGTAGTCCTCTACGAGCAGTACTTC.

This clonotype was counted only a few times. The CDR3 protein is CASTVGENQPQHF. CDR3 nucleotides: TGTGCCAGCACGGTAGGGGAGAATCAGCCCCAGCATTTT. The J gene is TRBJ1-5, the V gene TRBV2, with D possibly matching TRBD1 (5 bases). The CDR3 loop spans 13 amino acids. V shed 7 bases and J shed 4 bases, with 11 bases lying between them. The germline gives CDR1 SNHLY, CDR2 FYNNEI.

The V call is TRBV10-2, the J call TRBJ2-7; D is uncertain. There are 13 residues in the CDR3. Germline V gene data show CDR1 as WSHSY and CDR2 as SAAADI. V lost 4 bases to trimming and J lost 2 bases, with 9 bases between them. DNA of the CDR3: TGCGCCAGCAGTGCCCCACCCACCTACGAGCAGTACTTC. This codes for CASSAPPTYEQYF.

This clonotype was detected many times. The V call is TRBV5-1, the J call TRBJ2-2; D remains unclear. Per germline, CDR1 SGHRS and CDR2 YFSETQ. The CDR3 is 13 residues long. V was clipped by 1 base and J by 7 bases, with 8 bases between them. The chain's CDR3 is CASSLSAGGELFF. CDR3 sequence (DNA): TGCGCCAGCAGCTTGTCCGCCGGCGGGGAGCTGTTTTTT.

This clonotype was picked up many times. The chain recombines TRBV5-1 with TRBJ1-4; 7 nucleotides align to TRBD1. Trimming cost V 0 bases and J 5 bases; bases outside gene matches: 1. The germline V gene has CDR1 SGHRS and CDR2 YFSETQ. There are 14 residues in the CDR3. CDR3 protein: CASSLGTGNEKLFF. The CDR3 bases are TGCGCCAGCAGCTTGGGGACAGGAAATGAAAAACTGTTTTTT. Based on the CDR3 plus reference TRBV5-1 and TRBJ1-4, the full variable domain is KAGVTQTPRYLIKTRGQQVTLSCSPISGHRSVSWYQQTPGQGLQFLFEYFSETQRNKGNFPGRFSGRQFSNSRSEMNVSTLELGDSALYLCASSLGTGNEKLFFGSGTQLSVL.

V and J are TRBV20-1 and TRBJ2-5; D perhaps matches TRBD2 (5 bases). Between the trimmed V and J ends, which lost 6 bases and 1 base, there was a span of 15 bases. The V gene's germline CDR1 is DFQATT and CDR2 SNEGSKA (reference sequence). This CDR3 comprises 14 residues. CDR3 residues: CSARELGFQETQYF. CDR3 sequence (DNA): TGCAGTGCCCGAGAACTAGGTTTCCAAGAGACCCAGTACTTC.

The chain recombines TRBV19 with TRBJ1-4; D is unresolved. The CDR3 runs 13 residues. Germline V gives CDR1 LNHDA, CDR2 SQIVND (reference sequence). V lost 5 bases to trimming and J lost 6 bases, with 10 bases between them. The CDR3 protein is CASSLWRDEKLFF. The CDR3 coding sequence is TGTGCCAGTAGTCTTTGGAGGGATGAAAAACTGTTTTTT. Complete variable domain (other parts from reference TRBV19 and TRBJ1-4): DGGITQSPKYLFRKEGQNVTLSCEQNLNHDAMYWYRQDPGQGLRLIYYSQIVNDFQKGDIAEGYSVSREKKESFPLTVTSAQKNPTAFYLCASSLWRDEKLFFGSGTQLSVL.

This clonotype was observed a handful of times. The CDR3 sequence: CASSAPRIQETQYF. The CDR3 bases are TGCGCCAGCAGCGCACCAAGAATCCAAGAGACCCAGTACTTC. The V gene is TRBV5-1, the J gene TRBJ2-5; D gene ambiguous. The CDR3 has 14 amino acids. V dropped 4 bases and J dropped 1 base, with 11 bases sitting between them. In germline, CDR1 is SGHRS, CDR2 YFSETQ.

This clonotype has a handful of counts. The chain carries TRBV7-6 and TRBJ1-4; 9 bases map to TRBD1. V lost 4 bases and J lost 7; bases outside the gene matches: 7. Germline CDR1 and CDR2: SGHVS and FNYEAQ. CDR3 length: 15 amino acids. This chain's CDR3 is CASSSGTGSSEKLFF. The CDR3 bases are TGTGCCAGCAGCTCCGGGACAGGGTCTAGTGAAAAACTGTTTTTT.

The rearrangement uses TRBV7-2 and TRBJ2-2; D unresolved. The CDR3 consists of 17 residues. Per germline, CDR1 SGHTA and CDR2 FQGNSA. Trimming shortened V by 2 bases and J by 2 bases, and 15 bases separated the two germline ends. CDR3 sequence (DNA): TGTGCCAGCAGCTTATTCGGTCGCCAGGTTAACACCGGGGAGCTGTTTTTT. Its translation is CASSLFGRQVNTGELFF. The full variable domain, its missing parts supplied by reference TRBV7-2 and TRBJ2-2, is GAGVSQSPSNKVTEKGKDVELRCDPISGHTALYWYRQSLGQGLEFLIYFQGNSAPDKSGLPSDRFSAERTGGSVSTLTIQRTQQEDSAVYLCASSLFGRQVNTGELFFGEGSRLTVL.